The next 31 T cell receptor beta chains were all read from a single sample in a study of blood T cell repertoires in COVID-19. The protocol was immunoSEQ multiplex PCR, while the TCRdb copy is restricted to in-frame clones and leaves out a portion. The repertoire holds some 110,000 clones, with roughly nine tenths as singletons. What was sequenced was peripheral blood. Receptor source: a human donor in a cohort sampled during active COVID-19.

This chain links TRBV28 with TRBJ1-2; 8 bases are shared with TRBD1. Germline V gene data show CDR1 as MDHEN and CDR2 as SYDVKM. CDR3 length equals 15 residues. V dropped 5 bases and J dropped 4; count of bases not matched to a gene: 9. The CDR3 is CASSPSTGAVYGYTF. In DNA, the CDR3 is TGTGCCAGCAGTCCGTCGACAGGGGCGGTCTATGGCTACACCTTC.

The V and J genes are TRBV6-5 and TRBJ2-3; D is possibly TRBD1 (6 bases). This CDR3 comprises 12 residues. In germline, CDR1 is MNHEY, CDR2 SVGAGI. With 5 bases removed from V and 10 bases from J, the gap between germline ends came to 13 bases. The CDR3 sequence: CASSTGFVAQYF. The CDR3 DNA reads as TGTGCCAGCAGTACAGGGTTTGTGGCGCAGTATTTT.

The chain has TRBV9 and TRBJ2-4, with TRBD2 matching over 9 bases. The CDR3 runs 17 residues. Germline V gene data show CDR1 as SGDLS and CDR2 as YYNGEE. With 2 bases clipped from V and 0 bases from J, the junction kept 6 bases outside the gene matches. Here the CDR3 reads CASSVGRLAVAKNIQYF. In nucleotides, the CDR3 is TGTGCCAGCAGCGTGGGGAGACTAGCGGTAGCCAAAAACATTCAGTACTTC.

The V and J genes are TRBV29-1 and TRBJ1-5; 7 bases are shared with TRBD1. Germline values: CDR1 SQVTM, CDR2 ANQGSEA. Unmatched junction bases numbered 7, after V lost 6 bases and J lost 2 bases. The CDR3 sequence is 14 residues long. The CDR3 region is CSVAQGVGNQPQHF. Here the CDR3 DNA reads TGCAGCGTCGCCCAGGGGGTTGGCAATCAGCCCCAGCATTTT.

DNA for the CDR3: TGTGCCAGCAGCGTTAGCGGGAGTACCTACAATGAGCAGTTCTTC. Protein: CASSVSGSTYNEQFF. V gene TRBV9 combines with J gene TRBJ2-1; TRBD2 agrees at 9 bases. This CDR3 contains 15 residues. Losses at the gene ends were 2 bases for V and 2 bases for J; bases not matched to a gene: 2. Germline V gene data show CDR1 as SGDLS and CDR2 as YYNGEE.

The rearrangement links TRBV5-1 to TRBJ2-3; 12 nucleotides agree with TRBD1. V was clipped by 0 bases and J by 5 bases; unmatched bases: 7. Germline V CDR1 and CDR2: SGHRS, YFSETQ. The CDR3 has 17 residues. The CDR3 DNA reads as TGCGCCAGCAGCTTGGGATCGGGACAGGGGGCAGGAGATACGCAGTATTTT. Encoded protein: CASSLGSGQGAGDTQYF.

This chain uses TRBV24-1 with TRBJ2-2, with TRBD1 matching 9 bases. This CDR3 region has 15 residues. J lost 4 bases, V lost 3 bases, and 2 bases had no gene match. Germline CDR1 reads KGHDR; CDR2 reads SFDVKD. This CDR3 is CATSDRDRVTGELFF. CDR3 nucleotides: TGTGCCACCAGTGATAGGGACAGGGTCACCGGGGAGCTGTTTTTT.

The V and J genes are TRBV6-1 and TRBJ2-1; 7 bases fit TRBD2. Per germline, CDR1 MNHNS and CDR2 SASEGT. With 3 bases clipped from V and 9 bases from J, the junction kept 2 bases outside the gene matches. The CDR3 is 12 residues long. The CDR3 reads CASSETGGEQFF. CDR3 nucleotide sequence: TGTGCCAGCAGTGAGACGGGGGGTGAGCAGTTCTTC.

This chain links TRBV5-1 with TRBJ1-4, with 8 bases lining up with TRBD1. The ends lost 4 bases at V and 2 bases at J; junction bases unmatched: 7. The CDR3 consists of 16 residues. The germline CDR1 and CDR2 sequences are SGHRS and YFSETQ. Here the CDR3 DNA reads TGCGCCAGCAGCCTCAGGGGGCAGGGCACTAATGAAAAACTGTTTTTT. Translated, it gives CASSLRGQGTNEKLFF.

The chain couples TRBV6-2 or TRBV6-3 to TRBJ2-7, with TRBD1 matching 8 bases. Germline V gene sequence: CDR1 MNHEY, CDR2 SVGEGT. After removal of 5 bases from V and 6 bases from J, the junction contained 9 bases not matched to a gene. The CDR3 is 14 amino acids. The CDR3 loop is CASSTTGAGLEQYF. The CDR3 DNA reads TGTGCCAGCAGTACGACAGGGGCTGGTCTCGAGCAGTACTTC.

The CDR3 is CASSPGLAVETQYF. DNA for the CDR3: TGTGCCAGCAGCCCGGGCCTAGCGGTGGAGACCCAGTACTTC. The chain links TRBV14 to TRBJ2-5, with 7 bases identical to TRBD2. Losses at the gene ends were 4 bases for V and 5 bases for J; bases not matched to a gene: 7. The CDR3 spans 14 residues. Germline V gene sequence: CDR1 SGHDN, CDR2 FVKESK.

The chain combines TRBV27 with TRBJ1-1; 9 bases agree with TRBD1. Germline CDR1 is MNHEY and CDR2 is SMNVEV (reference sequence). The CDR3 runs 14 residues. V gave up 6 bases and J gave up 3 bases; unmatched junction bases: 5. DNA of the CDR3: TGTGCCAGCAGACGGGACAGGGATTACACTGAAGCTTTCTTT. Translated, it gives CASRRDRDYTEAFF.

The count of this clone is one. The chain uses TRBV7-2 and TRBJ2-3; 7 positions match TRBD1. Losses at the gene ends were 5 bases for V and 3 bases for J; bases not matched to a gene: 11. Germline V gives CDR1 SGHTA, CDR2 FQGNSA. The CDR3 runs to 16 residues. The CDR3 nucleotides read TGTGCCAGCAGCCCGCGGCGACAGGGACAGACAGATACGCAGTATTTT. Translation gives CASSPRRQGQTDTQYF.

This clone was detected only a few times. V is TRBV10-3 and J is TRBJ2-7; TRBD2 agrees at 8 bases. The CDR3 is 12 residues long. The germline gives CDR1 ENHRY, CDR2 SYGVKD. V lost 5 bases, J lost 5 bases, and 2 bases stayed unmatched. CDR3 sequence (DNA): TGTGCCATCAGTAGGACTAGCAACGAGCAGTACTTC. The encoded protein is CAISRTSNEQYF.

This clone was detected a few times. The chain joins TRBV4-2 to TRBJ1-5; D is unresolved. V shed 0 bases and J shed 0 bases, with 6 bases lying between them. Germline lookup yields CDR1 LGHNA and CDR2 YNFKEQ. The CDR3 contains 15 residues. The CDR3 reads CASSQDPNSNQPQHF. The CDR3 nucleotides read TGTGCCAGCAGCCAAGATCCTAATAGCAATCAGCCCCAGCATTTT.

The rearrangement links TRBV28 to TRBJ1-5, with 10 nucleotides matching TRBD1. V shed 7 bases and J 5 bases; nucleotides not matched to a gene: 5. The CDR3 is made up of 14 amino acids. Germline-derived CDR1 and CDR2 are MDHEN and SYDVKM. CDR3 protein: CASTWGQGHQPQHF. CDR3 sequence (DNA): TGTGCCAGCACCTGGGGACAGGGGCATCAGCCCCAGCATTTT.

This clone was seen more than once but under ten times. V usage is TRBV10-2 and J usage is TRBJ1-5; weak D call: TRBD1 (6 bases). The CDR3 covers 14 residues. With 6 bases removed from V and 1 base from J, the gap between germline ends came to 10 bases. Germline assignment: CDR1 WSHSY and CDR2 SAAADI. The CDR3 sequence: CASRGQMSNQPQHF. DNA for the CDR3: TGCGCCAGCAGAGGACAGATGAGCAATCAGCCCCAGCATTTT.

The V gene is TRBV6-1, the J gene TRBJ2-2, with 15 bases aligning to TRBD2. This CDR3 is built from 18 residues. Germline CDR1 MNHNS, CDR2 SASEGT. V dropped 2 bases and J dropped 6; count of bases not matched to a gene: 7. The CDR3 protein is CASSERTSGRATAGELFF. CDR3 in DNA: TGTGCCAGCAGTGAAAGGACTAGCGGGAGGGCTACGGCCGGGGAGCTGTTTTTT.

The chain employs TRBV6-4 and TRBJ2-3; 10 bases line up with TRBD1. The CDR3 totals 14 residues. After removal of 6 bases from V and 4 bases from J, the junction contained 4 bases not matched to a gene. The germline V gene encodes CDR1 MRHNA and CDR2 SNTAGT. CDR3: CASSAGTGADTQYF. The CDR3, as DNA: TGTGCCAGCAGCGCCGGGACAGGGGCAGATACGCAGTATTTT.

Worth noting for this clone: Germline is not matched at one junction end, which may reflect a read error. V and J are TRBV18 and TRBJ1-1; no clear D gene. Germline V gives CDR1 KGHSH, CDR2 LQKENI. The CDR3 runs 13 residues. The chain's CDR3 is CASSPVGNTEAFF. The CDR3 bases are TGTGCCAGTTCACCCGTCGGGAACACTGAAGCTTTCTTT.

As for this clone: An end of the junction differs from the germline gene, which may be a read error. The DNA for the CDR3 is TGTGCCACCAGTTCCCCCCTTCGGGGGGGCGACTACGAGCAGTACTTC. Protein: CATSSPLRGGDYEQYF. The gene calls are TRBV10-3 and TRBJ2-7; 8 bases match TRBD2. The CDR3 runs to 16 residues. Germline assignment: CDR1 ENHRY and CDR2 SYGVKD.

This clone was recorded once. The gene calls are TRBV6-2 or TRBV6-3 and TRBJ1-4; D is possibly TRBD1 (5 bases). The CDR3 runs 15 residues. The V end lost 4 bases, the J end lost 8 bases, and 17 bases lay between the germline ends. Germline V gene lookup returns CDR1 MNHEY and CDR2 SVGEGT. CDR3 in DNA: TGTGCCAGCAGTTTCGGGGGTACATTAGAGGAAAAACTGTTTTTT. Its translation is CASSFGGTLEEKLFF.

The genes are TRBV11-3 and TRBJ2-7; 14 bases match TRBD2. CDR1 is SGHNT, CDR2 YENEEA, per germline. The CDR3 consists of 16 residues. With V trimmed by 4 bases and J by 4 bases, 6 bases remained unmatched. CDR3: CASSSGLAGVGYEQYF. The CDR3 nucleotides are TGTGCCAGCAGCTCGGGACTAGCGGGGGTGGGTTACGAGCAGTACTTC.

The chain combines TRBV6-2 or TRBV6-3 with TRBJ2-7; D remains unclear. V was shortened by 4 bases and J by 0 bases, with 22 bases between the two germline ends. Germline V lookup: CDR1 MNHEY, CDR2 SVGEGT. The CDR3 is 18 residues long. The CDR3 protein is CASSSLTRSSPFSYEQYF. For the CDR3, the DNA is TGTGCCAGCAGTTCGTTAACTCGATCAAGCCCCTTCTCCTACGAGCAGTACTTC.

The chain carries TRBV19 and TRBJ2-4; D is possibly TRBD1 (6 bases). CDR1 and CDR2 from the germline V gene are LNHDA and SQIVND (reference sequence). This CDR3 has 15 residues. The ends were cut back, 5 bases at V and 0 bases at J, with 11 bases in the middle. CDR3 nucleotides: TGTGCCAGTAGTTACACAGGGCTAGCCAAAAACATTCAGTACTTC. This sequence encodes CASSYTGLAKNIQYF.

The CDR3 sequence is CASRFTGGSKNIQYF. The CDR3, as DNA: TGCGCCAGCAGGTTCACAGGGGGCTCCAAAAACATTCAGTACTTC. The chain combines TRBV5-1 with TRBJ2-4; 9 positions match TRBD1. CDR3 size: 15 residues. Germline V gene sequence: CDR1 SGHRS, CDR2 YFSETQ. J lost 2 bases, V lost 5 bases, and 5 bases had no gene match.

The chain uses TRBV11-1 and TRBJ2-5; tentative D call: TRBD1 (5 bases). The germline V gene has CDR1 SGHAT and CDR2 FQDESV (reference sequence). The germline V and J ends were trimmed by 5 bases and 5 bases, with 18 bases remaining between them. The CDR3 has 15 amino acids. CDR3 coding DNA: TGTGCCAGCAGCCAAAACCAACAGGTACCCGAGACCCAGTACTTC. Its protein is CASSQNQQVPETQYF.

V and J are TRBV10-1 and TRBJ1-1; 9 positions agree with TRBD1. CDR3 length equals 14 residues. Per germline, CDR1 WNHNN and CDR2 SYGVQD (reference sequence). Trimming removed 7 bases from V and 5 bases from J; junction bases left unmatched: 8. CDR3 DNA sequence: TGCGCCAGCAACCAGGACAGGGGACGAACTGAAGCTTTCTTT. This sequence encodes CASNQDRGRTEAFF.

V usage is TRBV9 and J usage is TRBJ2-5; D may be TRBD2 (7 bases). V was clipped by 6 bases and J by 5 bases, with 20 bases between them. The CDR3 runs 15 residues. Germline V CDR1 and CDR2: SGDLS, YYNGEE. CDR3 sequence reads: CASTGWGGPKETQYF. The CDR3 nucleotides are TGTGCCAGCACCGGGTGGGGGGGGCCTAAGGAGACCCAGTACTTC.

V is TRBV19 and J is TRBJ2-7; possibly TRBD2 for D (5 bases). This CDR3 comprises 14 residues. Trimming left V 7 bases short and J 4 bases short, with 17 bases between. Germline CDR1 is LNHDA and CDR2 is SQIVND (reference sequence). This CDR3 reads CASNPTGNRYEQYF. The CDR3 DNA reads as TGTGCCAGTAATCCAACCGGGAACCGATACGAGCAGTACTTC.

V gene TRBV7-9 combines with J gene TRBJ2-7; TRBD2 matches 11 bases. The CDR3 length is 16 residues. With V trimmed by 4 bases and J by 0 bases, 5 bases remained unmatched. Germline assignment: CDR1 SEHNR and CDR2 FQNEAQ (reference sequence). The CDR3 DNA sequence: TGTGCCAGCAGCTCACGGACTAGCGGGCCCTCCTACGAGCAGTACTTC. This codes for CASSSRTSGPSYEQYF.